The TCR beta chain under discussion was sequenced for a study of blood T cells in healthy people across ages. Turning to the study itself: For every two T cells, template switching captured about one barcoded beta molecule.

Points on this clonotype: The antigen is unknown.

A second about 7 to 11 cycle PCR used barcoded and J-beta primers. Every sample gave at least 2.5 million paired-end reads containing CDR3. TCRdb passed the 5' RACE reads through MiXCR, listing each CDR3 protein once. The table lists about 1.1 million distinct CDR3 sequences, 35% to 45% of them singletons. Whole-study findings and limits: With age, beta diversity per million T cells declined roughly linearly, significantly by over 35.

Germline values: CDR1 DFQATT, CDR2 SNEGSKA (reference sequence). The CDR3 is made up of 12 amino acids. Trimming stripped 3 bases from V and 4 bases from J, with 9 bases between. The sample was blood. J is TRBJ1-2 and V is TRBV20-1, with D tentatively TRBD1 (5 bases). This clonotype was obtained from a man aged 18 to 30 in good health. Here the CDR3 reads CSARGLVYGYTF. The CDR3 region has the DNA TGCAGTGCTAGGGGACTTGTCTATGGCTACACCTTC.